One sample yielded the 30 T cell receptor beta chains listed below, sequenced in a study of T cell responses to AZD1222 COVID-19 vaccine. Assay: immunoSEQ multiplex PCR; the TCRdb copy retains only in-frame clones and omits some. The repertoire has around 95,000 clones, 88% of them found once; the top ten carry under 2%. The sample here was peripheral blood, taken on day 0 of AZD1222 vaccination. These receptors originate from an adult in good health.

DNA for the CDR3: TGCGCCAGCAGCCCCCGCGGGGGTGACATTCAGTACTTC. Translating it yields CASSPRGGDIQYF. This rearrangement joins TRBV4-3 to TRBJ2-4; 7 bases align to TRBD2. Germline CDR1 is LGHNA and CDR2 is YSLEER. The J segment lost 8 bases and the V segment lost 4 bases, leaving 5 bases of the junction unmatched. The CDR3 is made up of 13 amino acids.

The gene calls are TRBV12-3 or TRBV12-4 and TRBJ1-2; TRBD1 agrees at 7 bases. V was pared by 6 bases and J by 8 bases, with 9 bases of the junction left unmatched. The CDR3 extends over 13 amino acids. In nucleotides, the CDR3 is TGTGCCAGCAGAAAAACCGGGACAGAAGGCTACACCTTC. Its translation: CASRKTGTEGYTF.

The rearrangement links TRBV28 to TRBJ1-6; the D is unclear. There are 16 residues in the CDR3. Germline CDR1 MDHEN, CDR2 SYDVKM. Between the trimmed V and J ends, which lost 2 bases and 0 bases, there was a span of 8 bases. CDR3 coding DNA: TGTGCCAGCAGTTTACAGCGGAGCTCCTATAATTCACCCCTCCACTTT. Its translation is CASSLQRSSYNSPLHF.

J is TRBJ2-5 and V is TRBV5-1; the D gene is possibly TRBD2 (5 bases). This CDR3 is 12 amino acids long. CDR1 and CDR2 from the germline V gene are SGHRS and YFSETQ. V shed 5 bases and J shed 1 base, with 6 bases lying between them. CDR3 bases: TGCGCCAGCAGGAGGGCCCAAGAGACCCAGTACTTC. Amino acid sequence: CASRRAQETQYF.

V is TRBV7-8 and J is TRBJ2-1; TRBD2 matches 8 bases. CDR1 and CDR2 from the germline V gene are SGHVS and FQNEAQ. This CDR3 contains 16 residues. The V and J ends lost 1 base and 5 bases, in that order; junction bases with no gene match: 7. The CDR3, as DNA: TGTGCCAGCAGCTTAGTACCGACTAGCGCAGACAATGAGCAGTTCTTC. Translation: CASSLVPTSADNEQFF.

The genes are TRBV19 and TRBJ2-5; 8 nucleotides line up with TRBD2. The V segment lost 5 bases and the J segment 6 bases; nucleotides outside the gene matches: 14. The CDR3 spans 16 residues. CDR1 and CDR2 from the germline V gene are LNHDA and SQIVND (reference sequence). CDR3 nucleotide sequence: TGTGCCAGTAGTCCTTTGATACCCGGGGGGGTCAAGACCCAGTACTTC. Residues: CASSPLIPGGVKTQYF. Supplemented by reference TRBV19 and TRBJ2-5, the full variable domain reads DGGITQSPKYLFRKEGQNVTLSCEQNLNHDAMYWYRQDPGQGLRLIYYSQIVNDFQKGDIAEGYSVSREKKESFPLTVTSAQKNPTAFYLCASSPLIPGGVKTQYFGPGTRLLVL.

The chain carries TRBV7-2 and TRBJ2-2; possibly TRBD1 for D (5 bases). The CDR3 runs 14 residues. Germline CDR1 is SGHTA and CDR2 is FQGNSA. Trimming shortened V by 1 base and J by 6 bases, and 9 bases separated the two germline ends. The CDR3 nucleotides read TGTGCCAGCAGCTTAGTCACAGGAGCCGGGGAGCTGTTTTTT. This codes for CASSLVTGAGELFF. Supplemented by reference TRBV7-2 and TRBJ2-2, the full variable domain reads GAGVSQSPSNKVTEKGKDVELRCDPISGHTALYWYRQSLGQGLEFLIYFQGNSAPDKSGLPSDRFSAERTGGSVSTLTIQRTQQEDSAVYLCASSLVTGAGELFFGEGSRLTVL.

This clone was picked up a small number of times. CDR3 coding DNA: TGCACCAGCAGCCAAATAGCGGGAGCGAACACCGGGGAGCTGTTTTTT. This encodes CTSSQIAGANTGELFF. The J gene is TRBJ2-2, the V gene TRBV1; TRBD2 was called by the table and not checked on the DNA. TRBV1 is a recognized pseudogene. This CDR3 has 16 amino acids.

V and J are TRBV7-2 and TRBJ2-1, with 7 bases identical to TRBD1. This CDR3 contains 15 residues. J was trimmed by 2 bases and V by 5 bases; bases with no gene match: 6. The germline gives CDR1 SGHTA, CDR2 FQGNSA. CDR3 in DNA: TGTGCCAGCAGCCCCCGACAGGGTACCTACAATGAGCAGTTCTTC. This sequence encodes CASSPRQGTYNEQFF. The whole variable domain, remainder taken from reference TRBV7-2 and TRBJ2-1, is GAGVSQSPSNKVTEKGKDVELRCDPISGHTALYWYRQSLGQGLEFLIYFQGNSAPDKSGLPSDRFSAERTGGSVSTLTIQRTQQEDSAVYLCASSPRQGTYNEQFFGPGTRLTVL.

The J gene is TRBJ2-7, the V gene TRBV14; maybe TRBD2 (6 bases). Germline V CDR1 and CDR2: SGHDN, FVKESK. The CDR3 length is 15 residues. V was cut by 4 bases and J by 4 bases, with 17 bases left in between. The CDR3 DNA follows: TGTGCCAGCAGCCCACCAGGAGGGCGCTATTACGAGCAGTACTTC. Amino acids: CASSPPGGRYYEQYF.

This chain links TRBV2 with TRBJ1-1, with 11 bases lining up with TRBD1. The trim removed 4 bases at V and 5 bases at J, leaving 6 bases unmatched. Germline CDR1 SNHLY, CDR2 FYNNEI. The CDR3 sequence is 15 residues long. The CDR3 is CASSGTGGGGTEAFF. For the CDR3, the DNA is TGTGCCAGCAGTGGGACAGGGGGCGGCGGAACTGAAGCTTTCTTT.

V and J are TRBV15 and TRBJ1-3; unclear D gene. The germline V and J ends were trimmed by 2 bases and 0 bases, with 2 bases remaining between them. Germline CDR1 LNHNV, CDR2 YYDKDF (reference sequence). This CDR3 contains 13 residues. In DNA, the CDR3 is TGTGCCACCAGCAGACCCTCTGGAAACACCATATATTTT. This codes for CATSRPSGNTIYF.

As to this clone: This CDR3 is also generated by other DNA sequences in the sample. This chain connects TRBV11-2 to TRBJ1-1; 9 nucleotides line up with TRBD1. The junction had 3 bases not matched to a gene; V was cut back by 0 bases and J by 4 bases. Germline CDR1 is SGHAT and CDR2 is FQNNGV. The CDR3 loop spans 15 amino acids. For the CDR3, the DNA is TGTGCCAGCAGCTTAGAAGGGACAGGGAGCACTGAAGCTTTCTTT. This translates into CASSLEGTGSTEAFF.

The CDR3: CSVERWGTKGYEQYF. CDR3 coding DNA: TGCAGCGTTGAAAGGTGGGGGACAAAAGGCTACGAGCAGTACTTC. The genes are TRBV29-1 and TRBJ2-7; perhaps TRBD1 as D (6 bases). V lost 2 bases to trimming and J lost 3 bases, with 17 bases between them. This CDR3 comprises 15 residues. Germline-derived CDR1 and CDR2 are SQVTM and ANQGSEA.

The chain links TRBV29-1 to TRBJ1-2; D is possibly TRBD1 (5 bases). This CDR3 has 12 amino acids. In germline, CDR1 is SQVTM, CDR2 ANQGSEA. Trimming took off 3 bases at V and 4 bases at J, with 9 bases between the two ends. The chain's CDR3 is CSVDGTVYGYTF. Here the CDR3 DNA reads TGCAGCGTTGACGGGACGGTCTATGGCTACACCTTC. Full variable domain (remainder filled in from reference TRBV29-1 and TRBJ1-2): SAVISQKPSRDICQRGTSLTIQCQVDSQVTMMFWYRQQPGQSLTLIATANQGSEATYESGFVIDKFPISRPNLTFSTLTVSNMSPEDSSIYLCSVDGTVYGYTFGSGTRLTVV.

J is TRBJ2-5 and V is TRBV5-1, with 9 bases matching TRBD2. The CDR3 runs to 18 residues. Germline trimming cut 0 bases from V and 3 bases from J; bases unmatched to any gene: 12. Germline CDR1 is SGHRS and CDR2 is YFSETQ. CDR3 protein: CASSLVPIAGEGKETQYF. The CDR3 DNA sequence: TGCGCCAGCAGCTTGGTACCGATAGCGGGAGAGGGTAAAGAGACCCAGTACTTC.

The chain carries TRBV10-3 and TRBJ1-3; the D is unclear. The CDR3 covers 12 residues. Trimming took 3 bases from V and 4 from J, leaving 4 bases between them. CDR1 is ENHRY and CDR2 is SYGVKD in the germline V gene. The CDR3 is CAISDSGNTIYF. In nucleotides, the CDR3 is TGTGCCATCAGTGACTCGGGAAACACCATATATTTT.

This chain uses TRBV5-1 with TRBJ2-3; D may match TRBD1 or TRBD2 (5 bases each). The CDR3 runs to 17 residues. Germline lookup yields CDR1 SGHRS and CDR2 YFSETQ. V was cut by 4 bases and J by 0 bases, with 18 bases left in between. Here the CDR3 reads CASSGRPGRPSTDTQYF. In DNA, the CDR3 is TGCGCCAGCAGCGGAAGGCCGGGACGGCCTAGCACAGATACGCAGTATTTT.

The chain employs TRBV6-2 or TRBV6-3 and TRBJ1-4; 7 bases map to TRBD1. V shed 6 bases and J 5 bases; nucleotides not matched to a gene: 9. The CDR3 totals 15 residues. Germline CDR1 is MNHEY and CDR2 is SVGEGT. In nucleotides, the CDR3 is TGTGCCAGCAGCTCGAGGACAGGTGGAAATGAAAAACTGTTTTTT. Protein: CASSSRTGGNEKLFF.

This clone was seen just once. The chain carries TRBV13 and TRBJ2-7, with TRBD2 identical over 8 bases. V dropped 4 bases and J dropped 5; count of bases not matched to a gene: 7. Per the germline V gene, CDR1 is PRHDT and CDR2 is FYEKMQ (reference sequence). This CDR3 region has 14 residues. The CDR3 bases are TGTGCCAGCAGCTGGAGCGGGAGTAGAGACGAGCAGTACTTC. Its protein is CASSWSGSRDEQYF.

The V gene is TRBV5-1, the J gene TRBJ2-5; no definite D call. Germline-derived CDR1 and CDR2 are SGHRS and YFSETQ. The CDR3 runs 15 residues. The V gene lost 5 bases and the J gene lost 4 bases, with 18 bases spanning the gap. CDR3 sequence reads: CASRYTLARPETQYF. CDR3 nucleotides: TGCGCCAGCAGGTACACACTGGCCAGGCCAGAGACCCAGTACTTC.

This rearrangement joins TRBV5-6 to TRBJ2-7, with 11 bases matching TRBD2. The ends lost 1 base at V and 3 bases at J; junction bases unmatched: 3. The CDR3 is 15 amino acids. Germline CDR1 SGHDT, CDR2 YYEEEE. The CDR3 DNA follows: TGTGCCAGCAGCTTGCTAGCGGGGGGATTCTACGAGCAGTACTTC. Protein product: CASSLLAGGFYEQYF.

The gene calls are TRBV27 and TRBJ1-5; 7 nucleotides match TRBD1. V lost 6 bases, J lost 5 bases, and 10 bases stayed unmatched. The CDR3 loop spans 15 amino acids. CDR1 and CDR2 from the germline V gene are MNHEY and SMNVEV (reference sequence). The CDR3: CASRPSRQGDQPQHF. DNA for the CDR3: TGTGCCAGCAGACCCTCTCGACAGGGCGATCAGCCCCAGCATTTT.

This chain joins TRBV5-8 and TRBJ1-1; tentative D call: TRBD1 (5 bases). The CDR3 is 14 amino acids. Germline-derived CDR1 and CDR2 are SGHTS and YDEGEE. Between the trimmed V and J ends, which lost 5 bases and 0 bases, there was a span of 11 bases. CDR3 in amino acids: CASSSSGMNTEAFF. The CDR3 DNA is TGTGCCAGCAGTTCCTCAGGGATGAACACTGAAGCTTTCTTT. The complete variable domain, with remaining parts taken from reference TRBV5-8 and TRBJ1-1, reads EAGVTQSPTHLIKTRGQQATLRCSPISGHTSVYWYQQALGLGLQFLLWYDEGEERNRGNFPPRFSGRQFPNYSSELNVNALELEDSALYLCASSSSGMNTEAFFGQGTRLTVV.

The J gene is TRBJ1-5, the V gene TRBV3-1 (or the pseudogene TRBV3-2), with D unresolved. Germline assignment: CDR1 LGHDT and CDR2 YNNKEL (reference sequence). Trimming shortened V by 1 base and J by 0 bases, and 7 bases separated the two germline ends. The CDR3 has 15 residues. CDR3 protein: CASSQAGFSNQPQHF. The CDR3 coding sequence is TGTGCCAGCAGCCAAGCCGGCTTTAGCAATCAGCCCCAGCATTTT.

V gene TRBV7-2 combines with J gene TRBJ2-6; D unresolved. The V end was cut by 2 bases, the J end by 0 bases, with 5 bases between. Germline V gene lookup returns CDR1 SGHTA and CDR2 FQGNSA. The CDR3 sequence is 15 residues long. For the CDR3, the DNA is TGTGCCAGCAGCTTACGTGACTCTGGGGCCAACGTCCTGACTTTC. Translation gives CASSLRDSGANVLTF.

This chain joins TRBV4-3 and TRBJ2-3; D possibly uses TRBD1 or TRBD2 (6 bases each). Germline CDR1 is LGHNA and CDR2 is YSLEER. The CDR3 has 17 amino acids. V lost 5 bases and J lost 3, with 21 bases in between. The CDR3 nucleotides read TGCGCCAGCAGCAAGGTCGGCACGGGGGCAGGGACAGATACGCAGTATTTT. Translating gives CASSKVGTGAGTDTQYF.

The genes are TRBV7-2 and TRBJ2-7; D ambiguous. The CDR3 has 14 residues. V was pared by 4 bases and J by 5 bases, with 15 bases between. Germline values: CDR1 SGHTA, CDR2 FQGNSA. In DNA form, the CDR3 reads TGTGCCAGCAGCTCCGCCCCTCTACCCGACGAGCAGTACTTC. Translating gives CASSSAPLPDEQYF.

The chain links TRBV7-2 to TRBJ1-4; D uncertain. The CDR3 loop spans 13 amino acids. V was cut by 3 bases and J by 8 bases, with 10 bases left in between. Germline CDR1 SGHTA, CDR2 FQGNSA. The CDR3 region is CASSFREPEKLFF. CDR3 nucleotides: TGTGCCAGCAGCTTCAGAGAACCAGAAAAACTGTTTTTT.

V gene TRBV23-1 combines with J gene TRBJ1-2; D is ambiguous. TRBV23-1 is an ORF, and what it does is uncertain. CDR3 size: 13 residues. CDR3 nucleotides: TGCGCTTCCCCCTTAGGGCGGGACTATGGCTACACCTTC. As protein: CASPLGRDYGYTF.